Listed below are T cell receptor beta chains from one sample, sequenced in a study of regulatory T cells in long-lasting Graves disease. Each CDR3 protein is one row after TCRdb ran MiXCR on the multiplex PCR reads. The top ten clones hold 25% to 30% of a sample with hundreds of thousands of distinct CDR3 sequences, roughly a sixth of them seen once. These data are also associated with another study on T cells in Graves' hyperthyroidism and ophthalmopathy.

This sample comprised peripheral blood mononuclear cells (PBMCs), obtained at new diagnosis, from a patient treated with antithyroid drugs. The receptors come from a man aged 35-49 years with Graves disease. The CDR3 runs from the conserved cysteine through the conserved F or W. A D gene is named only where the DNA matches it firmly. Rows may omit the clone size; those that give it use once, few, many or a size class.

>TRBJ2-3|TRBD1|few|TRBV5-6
TGTGCCAGCAGCCCTATCACCAGGGGACAGGGGAGCACAGATACGCAGTATTTT
CASSPITRGQGSTDTQYF
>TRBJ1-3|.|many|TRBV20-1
TGCAGTGCTAGCTCTAGGGACTCTGGAAACACCATATATTTT
CSASSRDSGNTIYF
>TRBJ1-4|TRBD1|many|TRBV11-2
TGTGCCAGCAGCAACAGGGGTACTAATGAAAAACTGTTTTTT
CASSNRGTNEKLFF
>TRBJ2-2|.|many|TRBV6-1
TGTGCCAGCAGCCGTAGGACGTACACCGGGGAGCTGTTTTTT
CASSRRTYTGELFF
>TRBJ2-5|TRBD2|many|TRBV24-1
TGTGCCACCGGAAACAGAACATATAGCGGGGCCCAAGAGACCCAGTACTTC
CATGNRTYSGAQETQYF
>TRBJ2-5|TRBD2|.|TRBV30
TGTGCCTGGAAGGACCTAGCGGGGGGTTTCGAAGAGACCCAGTACTTC
CAWKDLAGGFEETQYF
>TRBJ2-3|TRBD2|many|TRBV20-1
TGCAGTGCTAGAGGGTTACTAGCGGGGGGAATCACAGATACGCAGTATTTT
CSARGLLAGGITDTQYF
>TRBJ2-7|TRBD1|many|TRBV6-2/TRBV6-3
TGTGCCAGCAGTTACCCTGGACAGGGCCAAGAGCAGTACTTC
CASSYPGQGQEQYF
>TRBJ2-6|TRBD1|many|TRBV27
TGTGCCAGCAGTTTACGGAGGCTACAGGGGACTGGGGCCAACGTCCTGACTTTC
CASSLRRLQGTGANVLTF
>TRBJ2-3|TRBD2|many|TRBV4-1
TGCGCCAGCAGCCCCTTAGCGGGGGTCGCCGATACGCAGTATTTT
CASSPLAGVADTQYF
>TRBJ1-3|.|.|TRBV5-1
TGCGCCAGCAGCTCCGCAGGCGGTAGAGACACCATATATTTT
CASSSAGGRDTIYF
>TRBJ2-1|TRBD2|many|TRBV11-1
TGTGCCAGCAGCTTAGAACTAGCGGGGGGACGCAATGAGCAGTTCTTC
CASSLELAGGRNEQFF
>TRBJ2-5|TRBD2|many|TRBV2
TGTGCCAGCAGTGAAGGAGCTAGCGGGGGGGCCCTGACTCAAGAGACCCAGTACTTC
CASSEGASGGALTQETQYF
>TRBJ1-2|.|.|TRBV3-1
TGTGCCAGCAGCCAAGGACTGCAGAGCTATGGCTACACCTTC
CASSQGLQSYGYTF
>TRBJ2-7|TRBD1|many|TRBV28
TGTGCCAGCAGTCCAGGGGGCGCGAGGCTATACGAGCAGTACTTC
CASSPGGARLYEQYF
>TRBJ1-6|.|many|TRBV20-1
TGCAGTGCCCCGGGGCTGGGGAATTCACCCCTCCACTTT
CSAPGLGNSPLHF
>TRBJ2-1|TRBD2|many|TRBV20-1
TGCAGTGCACCTGGGGCTAGCGGGTTCGATGAGCAGTTCTTC
CSAPGASGFDEQFF
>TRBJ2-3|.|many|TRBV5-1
TGCGCCAGCAGTGATTGGGGCACAGATACGCAGTATTTT
CASSDWGTDTQYF
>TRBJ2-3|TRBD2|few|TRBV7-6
TGTGCCAGCAGCTTCGGACTAGCGGGGGGGCCGACAGATACGCAGTATTTT
CASSFGLAGGPTDTQYF
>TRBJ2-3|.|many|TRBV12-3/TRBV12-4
TGTGCCAGCAGTTTAATTGGGGGAAGCACAGATACGCAGTATTTT
CASSLIGGSTDTQYF
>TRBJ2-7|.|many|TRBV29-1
TGCAGCGTTACCCCTCGGGACAACTCCTACGAGCAGTACTTC
CSVTPRDNSYEQYF
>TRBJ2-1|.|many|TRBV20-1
TGCAGTGCCCCCGCGCGGGACTACAATGAGCAGTTCTTC
CSAPARDYNEQFF
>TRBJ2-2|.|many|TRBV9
TGTGCCAGCAGCGTAGGGCCCCCTTATCTAGCTGGGGAGCTGTTTTTT
CASSVGPPYLAGELFF
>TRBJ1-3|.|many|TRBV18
TGTGCCAGCTCACCGCAGAGCTCTGGAAACACCATATATTTT
CASSPQSSGNTIYF
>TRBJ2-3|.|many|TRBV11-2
TGTGCCAGCAGCTTCGCCGCTTCTAGCACAGATACGCAGTATTTT
CASSFAASSTDTQYF
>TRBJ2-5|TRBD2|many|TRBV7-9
TGTGCCAGCAGCACACGACTAGCGGGGGTAGAGACCCAGTACTTC
CASSTRLAGVETQYF
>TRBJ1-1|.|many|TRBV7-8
TGTGCCAGCAGCTTTCGGACTAGGGGTACTGAAGCTTTCTTT
CASSFRTRGTEAFF
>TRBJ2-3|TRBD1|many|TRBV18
TGTGCCAGCTCACCTCTGGACAGGGTCAGCACAGATACGCAGTATTTT
CASSPLDRVSTDTQYF
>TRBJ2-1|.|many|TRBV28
TGTGCCAGCAGTTTCATTTTAGGGGCTGGGGGTTTTTACAATGAGCAGTTCTTC
CASSFILGAGGFYNEQFF
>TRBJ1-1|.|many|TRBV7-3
TGTGCCAGCAGCTTAGGGGCAGGTGGGGACACTGAAGCTTTCTTT
CASSLGAGGDTEAFF
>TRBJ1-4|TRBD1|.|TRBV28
TGTGCCAGCAGTTTAGGTCAACAGGGGGAAAAACTGTTTTTT
CASSLGQQGEKLFF
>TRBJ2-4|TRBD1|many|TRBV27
TGTGCCAGCAGTCGAGGACAGGGATTAGCCAAAAACATTCAGTACTTC
CASSRGQGLAKNIQYF
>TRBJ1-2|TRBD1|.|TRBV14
TGTGCCAGCAGCCAAGATAGGGCAGGGGGCCGAGGCTACACCTTC
CASSQDRAGGRGYTF
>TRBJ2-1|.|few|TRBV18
TGTGCCAGCTCACCGTTACAGGGTTCCTCCTACAATGAGCAGTTCTTC
CASSPLQGSSYNEQFF
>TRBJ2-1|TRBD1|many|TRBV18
TGTGCCAGCTCACCACCGGGACAGGCAGGGAACAATGAGCAGTTCTTC
CASSPPGQAGNNEQFF
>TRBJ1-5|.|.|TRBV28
TGTGCCAGCAGTTTAATGAGAGGAAAGCCCCAGCATTTT
CASSLMRGKPQHF
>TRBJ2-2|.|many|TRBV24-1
TGTGCCACCAGTGATTTGCCGGAGGCTAGCGCGAACACCGGGGAGCTGTTTTTT
CATSDLPEASANTGELFF
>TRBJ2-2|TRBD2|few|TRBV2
TGTGCCAGCAGTCCGGGAGGACTAGCGGGGAACACCGGGGAGCTGTTTTTT
CASSPGGLAGNTGELFF
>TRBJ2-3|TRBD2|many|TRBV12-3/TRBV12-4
TGTGCCAGCAGTTTTTACTTGGGAGGGGCTAGCACAGATACGCAGTATTTT
CASSFYLGGASTDTQYF
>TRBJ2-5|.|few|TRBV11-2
TGTGCCAGCAGCTTAAACCCAGGGGGGGGGGAGACCCAGTACTTC
CASSLNPGGGETQYF
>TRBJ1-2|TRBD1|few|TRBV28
TGTGCCAGCAGTCAACCCGGGACAGGGGTTAACTATGGCTACACCTTC
CASSQPGTGVNYGYTF
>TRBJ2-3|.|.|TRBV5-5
TGTGCCAGCAGCTCGTACCTGACTCGGCGTACAGATACGCAGTATTTT
CASSSYLTRRTDTQYF
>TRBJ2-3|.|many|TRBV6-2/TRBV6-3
TGTGCCAGCAGTAACCCCCCGGGGAGGGGGCGCACAGATACGCAGTATTTT
CASSNPPGRGRTDTQYF
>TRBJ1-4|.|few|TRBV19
TGTGCCAGTAGTATCTGGGGGAATGAAAAACTGTTTTTT
CASSIWGNEKLFF
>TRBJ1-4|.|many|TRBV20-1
TGCAGTGCTAGTTCCGCAACTAATGAAAAACTGTTTTTT
CSASSATNEKLFF